This paragraph covers one TCR beta chain sequence. This sample is part of a study of cytomegalovirus exposure and HLA in healthy donors. The V and J ends lost 0 bases and 4 bases respectively, with 7 bases between them. This CDR3 is 13 amino acids long. Germline V lookup: CDR1 SGDLS, CDR2 YYNGEE. Vbeta (60) and Jbeta (13) primers were used in the PCR. Sequencing used immunoSEQ multiplex PCR; TCRdb keeps in-frame clones, though not all of them. Counted here are about 160,000 clones, around nine tenths occurring once; the ten biggest clones make up roughly 1.9%. The sequenced material came from PBMCs. The chain carries TRBV9 and TRBJ1-1; no firm D call. The source is a woman aged 18-30 years in good health and CMV-seronegative. DNA of the CDR3: TGTGCCAGCAGCGTAGGCGCGGCCACTGAAGCTTTCTTT. The encoded protein is CASSVGAATEAFF.